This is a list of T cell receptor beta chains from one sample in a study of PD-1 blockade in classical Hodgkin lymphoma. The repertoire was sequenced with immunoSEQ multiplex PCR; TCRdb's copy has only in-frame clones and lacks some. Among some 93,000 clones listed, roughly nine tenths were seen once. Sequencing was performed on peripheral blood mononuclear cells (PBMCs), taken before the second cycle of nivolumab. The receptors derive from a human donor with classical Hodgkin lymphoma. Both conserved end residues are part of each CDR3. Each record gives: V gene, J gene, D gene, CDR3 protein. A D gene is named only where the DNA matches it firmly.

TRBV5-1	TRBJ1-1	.	CASSFLGDLNTEAFF
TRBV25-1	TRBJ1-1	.	CASSEQGNTEAFF
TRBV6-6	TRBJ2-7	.	CASLGGGRGYEQYF
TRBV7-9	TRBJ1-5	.	CASSLGSQPQHF
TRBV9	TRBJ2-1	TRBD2	CASSWTSGSSYNEQFF
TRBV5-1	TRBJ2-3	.	CASSFGVRDSTDTQYF
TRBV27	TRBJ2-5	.	CASSLRGGMGKETQYF
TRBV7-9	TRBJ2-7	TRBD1	CASSLGQGPEQYF
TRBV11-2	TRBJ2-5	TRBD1	CASSSAGGSEYF
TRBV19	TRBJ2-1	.	CASSPGDLNEQFF
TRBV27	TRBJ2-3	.	CASSALLGGPSTDTQYF
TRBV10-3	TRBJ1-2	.	CAISGGGSHYGYTF
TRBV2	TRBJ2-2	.	CASSENRANEELFF
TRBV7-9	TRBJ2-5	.	CASSPQETQYF
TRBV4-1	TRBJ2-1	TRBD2	CASSYPKDRGVYNEQFF
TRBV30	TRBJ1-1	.	CAWSGQGGTEAFF
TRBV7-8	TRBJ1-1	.	CASSLRSLTEAFF
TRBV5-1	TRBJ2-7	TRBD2	CASSSSGIYEQYF
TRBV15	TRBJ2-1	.	CATSARGNSYNEQFF
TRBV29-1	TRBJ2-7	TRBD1	CSVALDREQYF
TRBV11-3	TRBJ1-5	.	CASSLSWVKIGGQGMQPQHF
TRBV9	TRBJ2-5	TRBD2	CASSVATAGGRETQYF
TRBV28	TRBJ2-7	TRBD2	CASSQGLAYEQYF
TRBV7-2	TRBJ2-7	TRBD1	CASSAGTGIYEQYF
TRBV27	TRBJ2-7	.	CASSLRPIPRYEQYF
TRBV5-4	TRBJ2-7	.	CASSTFSSEQYF
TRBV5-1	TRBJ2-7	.	CASSSWTVGNYEQYF
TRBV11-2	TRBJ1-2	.	CASSLPNGGYTF
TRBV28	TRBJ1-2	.	CASSLWGTGYTF
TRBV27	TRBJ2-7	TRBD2	CASSLYAGGVYEQYF